The clone carrying this T cell receptor (beta chain) has a count of ten or more. Its antigen is currently unknown. The CDR3 carries no conserved terminal phenylalanine or tryptophan, so it likely arises from a read error. The limits of the CDR3 on the DNA are not certain, so only TCRdb's listed CDR3 is given. This sample is part of a study of neurological immune-mediated disorders. Study-wide results and caveats: Expansion of TCR clones was greatest in HTLV-1-associated myelopathy and smallest in multiple sclerosis, where it fell below that of healthy controls.

Via MiXCR, TCRdb re-called the 5' RACE reads, giving one row per CDR3 protein. The sample gives around 13,000 distinct CDR3 sequences, 6% to 8% of which show up once; approximately 25% is in the top ten. Both ends counted, the CDR3 spans 8 residues. CDR1 is SNHLY and CDR2 is FYNNEI in the germline V gene. The source is a woman aged 40 to 50 in good health. Sequences were obtained from CD8+ T cells from blood. The chain recombines TRBV2 with TRBJ1-1. Here the CDR3 reads CASGVLRL.